The subject of this entry is one TCR beta chain. These data originate in a study of blood T cell repertoires in COVID-19. At the level of the study: T cells, B-cell-depleted T cells, or PBMCs supplied cDNA or gDNA.

The method was immunoSEQ multiplex PCR; TCRdb's version includes in-frame clones alone and lacks a portion of them. Among 250,000 or so clones listed, approximately 91% were seen once. The length of the CDR3 is 15 residues. Germline V gene sequence: CDR1 SGHAT, CDR2 FQNNGV. Trimming took 5 bases from V and 4 from J, leaving 14 bases between them. Study members were between 18 and 89 years old and lived in approximately 25 US regions. Participants were placed into cohorts based on the clinical history they reported. Sequenced material: PBMCs or T cells enriched from blood (not recorded which). The chain combines TRBV11-2 with TRBJ1-4; no clear D. This clonotype originated in a human donor in a cohort exposed to, infected with or recovered from COVID-19 (not recorded which). The donor label of this sample is uncertain. The CDR3 loop is CASSPPSSFNEKLFF. CDR3 bases: TGTGCCAGCAGCCCCCCTTCTAGTTTTAATGAAAAACTGTTTTTT.